The 20 T cell receptor beta chains presented below share a single source sample, sequenced in a study of blood T cells in healthy people across ages. Alongside a J-beta primer mix, a sample-barcoded 5' primer served in a second PCR lasting roughly 6 to 11 cycles. TCRdb reprocessed the 5' RACE reads via MiXCR and lists one record per CDR3 protein. The sample contains more than 600,000 distinct CDR3 sequences, around 25% of which appear only once. These data were likewise used in another study, on T cells of mothers and their children.

Sequencing input: blood. The receptors were sampled from a boy aged 5-17 years in good health.

The V call is TRBV25-1, the J call TRBJ2-3; D unresolved. Germline V gives CDR1 MGHDK, CDR2 SYGVNS. Deletions cut 2 bases from V and 0 bases from J, with 9 bases between. This CDR3 is 15 amino acids long. CDR3 sequence: CASSEVTDSTDTQYF. As DNA, the CDR3 is TGTGCCAGCAGTGAAGTTACGGACAGCACAGATACGCAGTATTTT.

CDR3 in amino acids: CSVVGGYEQYF. CDR3 nucleotide sequence: TGCAGCGTTGTGGGGGGCTACGAGCAGTACTTC. The chain couples TRBV29-1 to TRBJ2-7, with a possible D match to TRBD2 (6 bases). The V gene lost 4 bases and the J gene lost 3 bases, with 7 bases spanning the gap. CDR3 length: 11 amino acids. The germline gives CDR1 SQVTM, CDR2 ANQGSEA.

This clonotype has more than one count but fewer than ten. The J gene is TRBJ2-7, the V gene TRBV15; D is unclear. Per the germline V gene, CDR1 is LNHNV and CDR2 is YYDKDF (reference sequence). V shed 1 base and J shed 0 bases, with 7 bases lying between them. The CDR3 consists of 14 residues. The CDR3 DNA follows: TGTGCCACCAGCAGAGTTCGGAACTCCTACGAGCAGTACTTC. Translating gives CATSRVRNSYEQYF.

This clonotype was picked up many times. Written as DNA, the CDR3 is TGCGCCAGCAGCGTCAGTGAAAAACTGTTTTTT. Translated: CASSVSEKLFF. The gene calls are TRBV4-1 and TRBJ1-4; no clear D. Germline V lookup: CDR1 MGHRA, CDR2 YSYEKL. V was trimmed by 5 bases and J by 7 bases, leaving 5 bases between them. This CDR3 is built from 11 residues.

The table lists this clonotype with a few counts. The V gene is TRBV7-2, the J gene TRBJ2-1, with a possible D match to TRBD1 (6 bases). V lost 4 bases, J lost 4 bases, and 14 bases lay in between. The germline CDR1 and CDR2 sequences are SGHTA and FQGNSA. The CDR3 loop spans 15 amino acids. The CDR3, as DNA: TGTGCCAGCAGCTCAACAGGGAATCGGTACAATGAGCAGTTCTTC. Translated, it gives CASSSTGNRYNEQFF.

The rearrangement uses TRBV7-9 and TRBJ2-3; D remains ambiguous. This CDR3 contains 13 residues. The germline V gene encodes CDR1 SEHNR and CDR2 FQNEAQ (reference sequence). V lost 4 bases and J 6 bases, leaving 11 bases between the germline ends. DNA for the CDR3: TGTGCCAGCAGCTCAGGTCCTGAGGATACGCAGTATTTT. Translated: CASSSGPEDTQYF.

The chain joins TRBV4-3 to TRBJ2-2; no clear D. The germline V gene has CDR1 LGHNA and CDR2 YSLEER. V was cut by 0 bases and J by 11 bases, with 13 bases left in between. The length of the CDR3 is 14 residues. The CDR3: CASSQDLDAEELFF. The CDR3 DNA reads as TGCGCCAGCAGCCAAGATCTCGACGCCGAAGAGCTGTTTTTT.

The chain joins TRBV25-1 to TRBJ2-1, with a weak D call TRBD2 (5 bases). The germline V gene has CDR1 MGHDK and CDR2 SYGVNS. Trimming removed 1 base from V and 2 bases from J, with 12 bases in between. The CDR3 runs to 16 residues. The CDR3 is CASSESGGIAYNEQFF. In DNA, the CDR3 is TGTGCCAGCAGTGAATCTGGAGGAATCGCCTACAATGAGCAGTTCTTC. The complete variable domain, with remaining parts taken from reference TRBV25-1 and TRBJ2-1, reads EADIYQTPRYLVIGTGKKITLECSQTMGHDKMYWYQQDPGMELHLIHYSYGVNSTEKGDLSSESTVSRIRTEHFPLTLESARPSHTSQYLCASSESGGIAYNEQFFGPGTRLTVL.

The chain recombines TRBV13 with TRBJ2-1, with D unresolved. Germline V gene sequence: CDR1 PRHDT, CDR2 FYEKMQ (reference sequence). This CDR3 is built from 12 residues. Trimming stripped 5 bases from V and 7 bases from J, with 9 bases between. This chain's CDR3 is CASSVNSNEQFF. For the CDR3, the DNA is TGTGCCAGCAGCGTCAACTCGAATGAGCAGTTCTTC.

The V gene is TRBV20-1, the J gene TRBJ2-5; 15 positions match TRBD2. Per the germline V gene, CDR1 is DFQATT and CDR2 is SNEGSKA (reference sequence). J was trimmed by 2 bases and V by 3 bases; bases with no gene match: 13. The CDR3 covers 19 residues. The CDR3 DNA reads as TGCAGTGCTAGCGATCAGGGGACTAGCGGGAGGTGGGAACAAGAGACCCAGTACTTC. Translation: CSASDQGTSGRWEQETQYF.

This chain joins TRBV6-1 and TRBJ1-4, with D maybe TRBD1 (6 bases). The V end was cut by 6 bases, the J end by 8 bases, with 16 bases between. The germline V gene encodes CDR1 MNHNS and CDR2 SASEGT. CDR3 length: 14 amino acids. CDR3 loop: CASRPTGGGEKLFF. The CDR3 coding sequence is TGTGCCAGCAGACCGACAGGCGGAGGGGAAAAACTGTTTTTT.

J is TRBJ2-7 and V is TRBV7-2, with D possibly being TRBD2 (6 bases). The CDR3 is 16 amino acids. Looked up from germline, CDR1 is SGHTA and CDR2 is FQGNSA. Trimming took 1 base from V and 4 from J, leaving 17 bases between them. The DNA for the CDR3 is TGTGCCAGCAGCTTAGAAGGGGTAGCGGACTTTTACGAGCAGTACTTC. Translation gives CASSLEGVADFYEQYF.

In this sample, this clonotype turned up a few times. The J gene is TRBJ1-1, the V gene TRBV6-2 or TRBV6-3, with D possibly matching TRBD1 (6 bases). Trimming took off 6 bases at V and 7 bases at J, with 18 bases between the two ends. The CDR3 length is 14 residues. From germline, CDR1 is MNHEY and CDR2 SVGEGT. This CDR3 reads CASSRTPGTNEAFF. The CDR3, as DNA: TGTGCCAGCAGCAGAACCCCCGGGACAAATGAAGCTTTCTTT.

This clonotype was counted only a few times. The V gene is TRBV14, the J gene TRBJ2-7, with D possibly being TRBD1 or TRBD2 (5 bases each). The CDR3 is 14 amino acids. Per germline, CDR1 SGHDN and CDR2 FVKESK. The V end was cut by 1 base, the J end by 9 bases, with 16 bases between. The CDR3 region is CASSQVPILGGQYF. CDR3 DNA: TGTGCCAGCAGCCAAGTCCCGATCCTTGGGGGGCAGTACTTC.

This clonotype was counted between two and nine times. CDR3 sequence: CATSDSWGSEAFF. Here the CDR3 DNA reads TGTGCCACCAGTGATAGTTGGGGCTCTGAAGCTTTCTTT. The V gene is TRBV24-1, the J gene TRBJ1-1, with D perhaps matching TRBD1 (5 bases). Germline V CDR1 and CDR2: KGHDR, SFDVKD. The CDR3 totals 13 residues. The ends were cut back, 3 bases at V and 6 bases at J, with 10 bases in the middle.

J is TRBJ1-3 and V is TRBV7-9; no clear D. With 3 bases removed from V and 6 bases from J, the gap between germline ends came to 12 bases. From germline, CDR1 is SEHNR and CDR2 FQNEAQ (reference sequence). The CDR3 length is 14 residues. The CDR3 sequence is CASSLTRRLNTIYF. CDR3 in DNA: TGTGCCAGCAGCTTGACCAGGCGTCTAAACACCATATATTTT. Looking up the rest from reference TRBV7-9 and TRBJ1-3 gives the full variable domain: DTGVSQNPRHKITKRGQNVTFRCDPISEHNRLYWYRQTLGQGPEFLTYFQNEAQLEKSRLLSDRFSAERPKGSFSTLEIQRTEQGDSAMYLCASSLTRRLNTIYFGEGSWLTVV.

The sample holds a few counts of this clonotype. The CDR3 region is CASSPEAGGYTF. The CDR3 coding sequence is TGTGCCAGCAGCCCGGAAGCGGGTGGCTACACCTTC. V gene TRBV7-9 combines with J gene TRBJ1-2; D gene unclear. Trimming stripped 5 bases from V and 7 bases from J, with 11 bases between. This CDR3 contains 12 residues. Germline V CDR1 and CDR2: SEHNR, FQNEAQ (reference sequence).

The chain has TRBV28 and TRBJ1-1; D call uncertain. V was clipped by 3 bases and J by 1 base, with 9 bases between them. This CDR3 is 14 amino acids long. CDR1 is MDHEN, CDR2 SYDVKM, per germline. The CDR3 nucleotides are TGTGCCAGCAGTTTGAGTCAGAAGAACACTGAAGCTTTCTTT. Residues: CASSLSQKNTEAFF.

The table lists this clonotype with a few counts. CDR3 DNA sequence: TGTGCCAGCAGCCGGAGCGCGGAAGCTTTCTTT. Its protein is CASSRSAEAFF. V gene TRBV6-6 combines with J gene TRBJ1-1; D is uncertain. Germline V gene data show CDR1 as MNHNY and CDR2 as SVGAGI (reference sequence). This CDR3 spans 11 amino acids. The V end was cut by 6 bases, the J end by 8 bases, with 10 bases between.

This clonotype has more than one count but fewer than ten. The chain joins TRBV6-1 to TRBJ1-5, with D possibly being TRBD1 (5 bases). The CDR3 has 16 residues. Germline V lookup: CDR1 MNHNS, CDR2 SASEGT. The V gene lost 3 bases and the J gene lost 1 base, with 13 bases spanning the gap. In DNA form, the CDR3 reads TGTGCCAGCAGTGAGCAGGCAGGGCCGAGCAATCAGCCCCAGCATTTT. It yields the protein CASSEQAGPSNQPQHF.